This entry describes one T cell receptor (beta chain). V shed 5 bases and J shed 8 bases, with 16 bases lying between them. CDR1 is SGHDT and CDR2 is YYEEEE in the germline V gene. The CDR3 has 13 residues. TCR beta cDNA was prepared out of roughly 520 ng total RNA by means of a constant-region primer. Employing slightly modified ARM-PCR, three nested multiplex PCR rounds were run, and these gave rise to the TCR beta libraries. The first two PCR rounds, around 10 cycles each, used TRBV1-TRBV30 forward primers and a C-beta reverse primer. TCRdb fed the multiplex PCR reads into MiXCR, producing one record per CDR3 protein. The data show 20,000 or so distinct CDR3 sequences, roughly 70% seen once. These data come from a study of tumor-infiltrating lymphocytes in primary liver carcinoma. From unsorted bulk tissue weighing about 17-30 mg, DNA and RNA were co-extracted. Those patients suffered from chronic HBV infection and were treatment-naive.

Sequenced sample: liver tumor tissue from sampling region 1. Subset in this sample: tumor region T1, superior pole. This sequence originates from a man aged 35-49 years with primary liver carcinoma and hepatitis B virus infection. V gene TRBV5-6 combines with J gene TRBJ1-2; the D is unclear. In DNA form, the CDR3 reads TGTGCCAGCAGATGGGTTGGGATAGGAGGCTACACCTTC. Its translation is CASRWVGIGGYTF. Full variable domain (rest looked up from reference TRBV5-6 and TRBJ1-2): DAGVTQSPTHLIKTRGQQVTLRCSPKSGHDTVSWYQQALGQGPQFIFQYYEEEERQRGNFPDRFSGHQFPNYSSELNVNALLLGDSALYLCASRWVGIGGYTFGSGTRLTVV.